This T cell receptor (beta chain) comes out of a study of post-analysis software for immune sequencing data. Turning to the study itself: Relapsing-remitting, secondary progressive and progressive-relapsing multiple sclerosis were all included among the disease courses. Notes on the study in general: The study found significantly lower normalized Chao1 diversity in multiple sclerosis patients than in controls. Samples prepared in the same batch strongly co-clustered by F measure.

Points on this clonotype: Its cognate antigen is unknown.

Unique molecular identifiers were carried by the TCR beta cDNA libraries. Each sample of roughly 0.9 to 11 million input T cells yielded 500,000 or so cDNA molecules, so each molecule approximated one T cell. TCRdb reprocessed the PCR reads via MiXCR and lists one record per CDR3 protein. This table has approximately 460,000 distinct CDR3 sequences, 40% to 55% appearing once. The receptor comes from a girl between 5 and 17 years old with multiple sclerosis. The specimen was blood.

The CDR3 bases are TGTGCCAGCAGTAAATGGGAGGCCAACGAGCAGTACTTC. Its translation: CASSKWEANEQYF. The chain joins TRBV25-1 to TRBJ2-7; weak D call: TRBD2 (6 bases). The germline CDR1 and CDR2 sequences are MGHDK and SYGVNS. The CDR3 is 13 residues long. Trimming left V 5 bases short and J 5 bases short, with 13 bases between.